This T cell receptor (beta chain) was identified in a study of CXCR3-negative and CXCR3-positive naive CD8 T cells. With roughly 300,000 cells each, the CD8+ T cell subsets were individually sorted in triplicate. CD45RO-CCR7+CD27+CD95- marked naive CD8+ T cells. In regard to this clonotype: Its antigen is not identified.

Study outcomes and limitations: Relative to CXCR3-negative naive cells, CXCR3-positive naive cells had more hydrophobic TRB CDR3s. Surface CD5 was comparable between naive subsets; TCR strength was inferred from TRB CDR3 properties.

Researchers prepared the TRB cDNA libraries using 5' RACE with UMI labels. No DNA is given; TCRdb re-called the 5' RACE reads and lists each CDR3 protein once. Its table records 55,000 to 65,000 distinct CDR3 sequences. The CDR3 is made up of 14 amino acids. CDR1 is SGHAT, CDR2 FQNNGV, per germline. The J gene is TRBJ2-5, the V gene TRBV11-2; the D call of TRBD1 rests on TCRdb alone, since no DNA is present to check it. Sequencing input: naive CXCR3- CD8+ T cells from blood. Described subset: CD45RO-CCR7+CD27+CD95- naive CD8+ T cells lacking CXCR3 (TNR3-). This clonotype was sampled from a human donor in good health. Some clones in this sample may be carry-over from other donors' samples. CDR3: CASSLVGPQETQYF.